The entry that follows covers one TCR beta chain sequence. Trimming stripped 8 bases from V and 2 bases from J, with 18 bases between. The CDR3 sequence is 15 residues long. Germline CDR1 MNHEY, CDR2 SVGEGT. With a J-beta primer mix and a sample-barcoded 5' primer, a second PCR ran about 6 to 11 cycles. TCRdb used MiXCR to reprocess the 5' RACE reads, holding one entry per CDR3 protein. The repertoire holds about 1.5 million distinct CDR3 sequences, with less than 45% as singletons. The sample originates from a study of blood T cells in healthy people across ages. Isolation of PBMCs gave at least 6.5 million cells per sample.

The source is a woman under 30 in good health. Sequencing was carried out using blood. The chain uses TRBV6-2 or TRBV6-3 and TRBJ1-1; no definite D call. The CDR3: CASEPGHTTNTEAFF. DNA of the CDR3: TGTGCCAGCGAACCGGGTCATACCACCAACACTGAAGCTTTCTTT.